Shown below are 21 T cell receptor beta chains from a single sample sequenced in a study of blood T cell repertoires in COVID-19. The protocol was immunoSEQ multiplex PCR, while the TCRdb copy is restricted to in-frame clones and leaves out a portion. This table has about 140,000 clones, about three quarters appearing once. Material for sequencing was peripheral blood. These TCRs come from a man aged 45 to 65 with acute or convalescent COVID-19.

The chain recombines TRBV30 with TRBJ1-1, with 8 positions matching TRBD1. J gave up 3 bases and V 1 base, and 1 base lay outside the gene matches. Per germline, CDR1 GTSNPN and CDR2 SVGIG (reference sequence). This CDR3 has 13 amino acids. The CDR3 sequence: CAWSAGGYTEAFF. As DNA, the CDR3 is TGTGCCTGGAGTGCAGGGGGCTACACTGAAGCTTTCTTT.

There are a few counts of this clone. The chain couples TRBV9 to TRBJ1-2, with TRBD1 identical over 9 bases. J gave up 7 bases and V 4 bases, and 5 bases lay outside the gene matches. The CDR3 has 13 amino acids. Germline CDR1 reads SGDLS; CDR2 reads YYNGEE. The CDR3 is CASSMTGGFGYTF. The DNA for the CDR3 is TGTGCCAGCAGCATGACAGGGGGATTTGGCTACACCTTC.

The chain uses TRBV11-2 and TRBJ2-7; 8 nucleotides line up with TRBD2. The V gene end was trimmed by 6 bases and the J gene end by 2 bases; junction bases not matched to a gene: 3. Germline V gives CDR1 SGHAT, CDR2 FQNNGV. This CDR3 has 13 amino acids. The CDR3 here is CASRGLGTYEQYF. The CDR3 nucleotides read TGTGCCAGCAGGGGACTAGGGACCTACGAGCAGTACTTC.

V is TRBV5-4 and J is TRBJ1-1; no clear D gene. This CDR3 is 17 amino acids long. V was clipped by 4 bases and J by 4 bases, with 23 bases between them. Germline lookup yields CDR1 SGHNT and CDR2 YYREEE (reference sequence). The CDR3 is CASSPRFQVIRSTEAFF. In nucleotides, the CDR3 is TGTGCCAGCAGCCCCAGGTTTCAGGTGATACGATCCACTGAAGCTTTCTTT.

This rearrangement joins TRBV3-1 (or the pseudogene TRBV3-2) to TRBJ1-2; a weak D match, TRBD1 (5 bases). There are 13 residues in the CDR3. Germline V gene data show CDR1 as LGHDT and CDR2 as YNNKEL (reference sequence). V lost 3 bases and J lost 2, with 7 bases in between. The CDR3 region has the DNA TGTGCCAGCAGCCACAGGGCAAACTATGGCTACACCTTC. Its protein is CASSHRANYGYTF.

This chain connects TRBV3-1 (or the pseudogene TRBV3-2) to TRBJ1-1, with D unclear. Germline V CDR1 and CDR2: LGHDT, YNNKEL (reference sequence). The CDR3 runs to 15 residues. Trimming took off 1 base at V and 1 base at J, with 10 bases between the two ends. For the CDR3, the DNA is TGTGCCAGCAGCCAAGCATGGGAGGGGAACACTGAAGCTTTCTTT. Amino acids: CASSQAWEGNTEAFF.

The chain combines TRBV24-1 with TRBJ2-1; 9 bases match TRBD1. The CDR3 loop spans 15 amino acids. The V gene's germline CDR1 is KGHDR and CDR2 SFDVKD. Unmatched junction bases numbered 5, after V lost 5 bases and J lost 4 bases. The CDR3, as DNA: TGTGCCACCAGTGCCCAGACAGGGGGTTACAATGAGCAGTTCTTC. It codes for CATSAQTGGYNEQFF.

Written as DNA, the CDR3 is TGCGCCAGCAGCCAAGATGGGCGAGGACAGCGTCAAGAGACCCAGTACTTC. Amino acids: CASSQDGRGQRQETQYF. The chain combines TRBV4-1 with TRBJ2-5; the D gene is possibly TRBD1 (6 bases). Deletions cut 0 bases from V and 2 bases from J, with 16 bases between. This CDR3 spans 17 amino acids. Germline-derived CDR1 and CDR2 are MGHRA and YSYEKL.

The chain couples TRBV7-2 to TRBJ2-2; D is unresolved. V gave up 1 base and J gave up 7 bases, with 7 bases separating them. Germline lookup yields CDR1 SGHTA and CDR2 FQGNSA. This CDR3 spans 13 amino acids. The CDR3 bases are TGTGCCAGCAGCTTAGGAGGTTACGGGGAGCTGTTTTTT. Translating it yields CASSLGGYGELFF. The full variable domain, its missing parts supplied by reference TRBV7-2 and TRBJ2-2, is GAGVSQSPSNKVTEKGKDVELRCDPISGHTALYWYRQSLGQGLEFLIYFQGNSAPDKSGLPSDRFSAERTGGSVSTLTIQRTQQEDSAVYLCASSLGGYGELFFGEGSRLTVL.

This chain connects TRBV11-3 to TRBJ2-2, with TRBD1 matching over 10 bases. The CDR3 is 16 residues long. J was trimmed by 2 bases and V by 5 bases; bases with no gene match: 5. The V gene's germline CDR1 is SGHNT and CDR2 YENEEA. CDR3 sequence (DNA): TGTGCCAGCAGCACCCGACAGGGGGCAAACACCGGGGAGCTGTTTTTT. This encodes CASSTRQGANTGELFF.

The V and J genes are TRBV5-1 and TRBJ1-2; 7 nucleotides match TRBD1. Trimming took 4 bases from V and 6 from J; bases not matched to a gene: 9. Germline values: CDR1 SGHRS, CDR2 YFSETQ. This CDR3 region has 14 residues. CDR3 in amino acids: CASSQTDRRNGYTF. Here the CDR3 DNA reads TGCGCCAGCAGCCAGACGGACAGGCGCAATGGCTACACCTTC.

The chain joins TRBV5-4 to TRBJ2-2; 7 bases are a match to TRBD1. The trim removed 1 base at V and 0 bases at J, leaving 3 bases unmatched. Germline V lookup: CDR1 SGHNT, CDR2 YYREEE (reference sequence). The CDR3 runs 16 residues. CDR3 in DNA: TGTGCCAGCAGCTTGAGTCAGGGGGCGAACACCGGGGAGCTGTTTTTT. Residues: CASSLSQGANTGELFF.

This rearrangement joins TRBV21-1 to TRBJ1-6; no check of the table's D call, TRBD1, against the DNA was made. TRBV21-1 is noted as a pseudogene. This CDR3 comprises 16 residues. The CDR3 nucleotides are TGTGCCAGCAGCATACCACCCAGGACAGAGAATTCACCCCTCCACTTT. Protein: CASSIPPRTENSPLHF.

The chain is built from TRBV11-3 and TRBJ1-1; no clear D. The CDR3 has 13 residues. The V gene lost 4 bases and the J gene lost 4 bases, with 10 bases spanning the gap. Germline CDR1 reads SGHNT; CDR2 reads YENEEA. The CDR3 nucleotides read TGTGCCAGCAGCTCCGTCCGGGGCACTGAAGCTTTCTTT. Protein product: CASSSVRGTEAFF. Drawing the rest from reference TRBV11-3 and TRBJ1-1, the complete variable domain is EAGVVQSPRYKIIEKKQPVAFWCNPISGHNTLYWYLQNLGQGPELLIRYENEEAVDDSQLPKDRFSAERLKGVDSTLKIQPAELGDSAVYLCASSSVRGTEAFFGQGTRLTVV.

The genes are TRBV3-1 (or the pseudogene TRBV3-2) and TRBJ2-3, with D tentatively TRBD2 (7 bases). The CDR3 length is 15 residues. Between the trimmed V and J ends, which lost 1 base and 5 bases, there was a span of 13 bases. The germline gives CDR1 LGHDT, CDR2 YNNKEL (reference sequence). The CDR3 nucleotides are TGTGCCAGCAGCCAAGGGGGGGGGCCGGGAGATACGCAGTATTTT. As protein: CASSQGGGPGDTQYF.

This chain links TRBV5-1 with TRBJ2-3, with 13 bases lining up with TRBD2. V dropped 6 bases and J dropped 3; count of bases not matched to a gene: 4. CDR1 and CDR2 from the germline V gene are SGHRS and YFSETQ. The CDR3 consists of 15 residues. The CDR3 region is CASNLLAGGTDTQYF. The CDR3 bases are TGCGCCAGCAACCTACTAGCGGGGGGGACAGATACGCAGTATTTT. The full variable domain, with the rest looked up from reference TRBV5-1 and TRBJ2-3, is KAGVTQTPRYLIKTRGQQVTLSCSPISGHRSVSWYQQTPGQGLQFLFEYFSETQRNKGNFPGRFSGRQFSNSRSEMNVSTLELGDSALYLCASNLLAGGTDTQYFGPGTRLTVL.

The rearrangement uses TRBV9 and TRBJ2-3; D possibly corresponds to TRBD1 (6 bases). Germline lookup yields CDR1 SGDLS and CDR2 YYNGEE. V dropped 4 bases and J dropped 5 bases, with 23 bases sitting between them. The CDR3 spans 17 residues. The CDR3 loop reads CASSLLDSGTWGDTQYF. DNA for the CDR3: TGTGCCAGCAGCTTACTGGACTCCGGGACATGGGGAGATACGCAGTATTTT.

Here the CDR3 DNA reads TGCAGTGCTTTAATATTAGATTCCCAGTACTTC. Protein: CSALILDSQYF. The rearrangement links TRBV20-1 to TRBJ2-5; D gene uncertain. Trimming shortened V by 5 bases and J by 9 bases, and 13 bases separated the two germline ends. This CDR3 spans 11 amino acids. Germline V CDR1 and CDR2: DFQATT, SNEGSKA (reference sequence).

The gene calls are TRBV19 and TRBJ2-2, with 10 nucleotides matching TRBD1. This CDR3 contains 18 residues. Germline values: CDR1 LNHDA, CDR2 SQIVND (reference sequence). V trimming: 6 bases; J trimming: 2 bases; junction bases outside the gene matches: 12. CDR3: CASSPRDRGPPNTGELFF. CDR3 coding DNA: TGTGCCAGTAGCCCGAGGGACAGGGGTCCTCCAAACACCGGGGAGCTGTTTTTT.

The V gene is TRBV9, the J gene TRBJ2-5, with 12 bases that match TRBD2. The germline V gene has CDR1 SGDLS and CDR2 YYNGEE. V shed 0 bases and J 1 base; nucleotides not matched to a gene: 4. The CDR3 extends over 17 amino acids. The CDR3 sequence is CASSVGTSGVLQETQYF. The CDR3 nucleotides read TGTGCCAGCAGCGTAGGGACTAGCGGGGTCCTCCAAGAGACCCAGTACTTC.

This clone has a single count. The chain employs TRBV2 and TRBJ2-1; possible D gene TRBD1, 6 bases. Germline lookup yields CDR1 SNHLY and CDR2 FYNNEI. Trimming removed 4 bases at V and 0 bases at J, with 13 bases between. The CDR3 runs to 16 residues. The CDR3 DNA sequence: TGTGCCAGCAGTGCCCCGACGGACAGCTCCTACAATGAGCAGTTCTTC. Its protein is CASSAPTDSSYNEQFF.